This T cell receptor beta chain is from a study of Graves' ophthalmopathy and Graves' hyperthyroidism. Study results and caveats: Most expanded clonotypes from thyroid (those above 0.001 frequency) were also found in blood.

Pregnancy or lactation, uncontrolled infections and other autoimmune diseases were grounds for excluding patients. Points on this clonotype: Its antigen is unknown.

Using RNA transcripts, the TCR beta CDR3 regions were amplified. Following a first-round RT-PCR that used HTBI primers, a second-round multiplex PCR was carried out. One entry per CDR3 protein results from TCRdb running MiXCR on the multiplex PCR reads. The sample lists about 740,000 distinct CDR3 sequences, roughly two fifths seen once, with approximately 46% in the top ten. The length of the CDR3 is 13 residues. CDR1 is KGHDR and CDR2 is SFDVKD in the germline V gene. Trimming at V came to 7 bases and at J to 14 bases, leaving 11 bases not matched to a gene. Sequenced material: peripheral blood. V gene TRBV24-1 combines with J gene TRBJ1-5, with 9 bases fitting TRBD1. The TCR sequence derives from an adult man with Graves' ophthalmopathy. The CDR3 protein is CATSRTGEGDEHF. The CDR3 bases are TGTGCCACCAGCCGGACAGGGGAGGGCGATGAGCATTTT.